The rows below give T cell receptor beta chains drawn from one sample of a study of cytomegalovirus exposure and HLA in healthy donors. Sequencing was performed with immunoSEQ multiplex PCR; in TCRdb, only in-frame clones are kept and a portion is missing. The sample yields a few hundred thousand clones, roughly 88% seen once. Sequencing was performed on PBMCs. These receptors came from a woman in her 30s in good health and CMV-seropositive. Both conserved end residues are part of each CDR3. Fields, in order: J gene, clone size, D gene, V gene, CDR3 protein, CDR3 DNA. A D gene is named only where the DNA matches it firmly. Part of the rows lack a size; the others show once, few, many or a class for expanded clones.

TRBJ2-2 | - | - | TRBV27 | CASSSFRASARGGIVGELFF | TGTGCCAGCAGTTCCTTTAGGGCTAGCGCAAGGGGTGGAATAGTCGGGGAGCTGTTTTTT
TRBJ1-2 | - | - | TRBV10-3 | CAISESTQGGYTF | TGTGCCATCAGTGAGTCGACTCAGGGAGGCTACACCTTC
TRBJ1-1 | - | - | TRBV2 | CASSEGGKENTEAFF | TGTGCCAGCAGTGAAGGTGGCAAGGAGAACACTGAAGCTTTCTTT
TRBJ2-6 | - | - | TRBV6-1 | CASSDITPGANVLTF | TGTGCCAGCAGTGATATCACCCCTGGGGCCAACGTCCTGACTTTC
TRBJ2-1 | - | TRBD1 | TRBV18 | CASSPDRVHNEQFF | TGTGCCAGCTCACCCGACAGGGTCCATAATGAGCAGTTCTTC
TRBJ2-3 | - | - | TRBV27 | CASSLAFTDTQYF | TGTGCCAGCAGTTTGGCCTTCACAGATACGCAGTATTTT
TRBJ1-1 | few | - | TRBV9 | CASSGGRKMNTEAFF | TGTGCCAGCAGCGGCGGACGGAAGATGAACACTGAAGCTTTCTTT
TRBJ2-2 | - | - | TRBV28 | CASSWQGIAGELFF | TGTGCCAGCAGTTGGCAGGGAATCGCCGGGGAGCTGTTTTTT
TRBJ2-2 | few | - | TRBV7-9 | CASSLKNTGELFF | TGTGCCAGCAGCTTAAAAAACACCGGGGAGCTGTTTTTT
TRBJ2-1 | - | - | TRBV5-5 | CASSPQYNEQFF | TGTGCCAGCAGCCCCCAGTACAATGAGCAGTTCTTC
TRBJ2-2 | - | - | TRBV19 | CASSWQSNTGELFF | TGTGCCAGTAGTTGGCAGTCGAACACCGGGGAGCTGTTTTTT
TRBJ2-1 | - | TRBD2 | TRBV9 | CASSVAPSGAHNEQFF | TGTGCCAGCAGCGTAGCTCCCAGCGGGGCCCACAATGAGCAGTTCTTC
TRBJ1-3 | - | - | TRBV7-9 | CASSPGTAGNTIYF | TGTGCCAGCAGCCCCGGGACGGCTGGAAACACCATATATTTT
TRBJ2-7 | - | - | TRBV7-9 | CASSPSFSAKGREQYF | TGTGCCAGCAGTCCCTCTTTCAGCGCAAAGGGCCGAGAGCAGTACTTC
TRBJ1-2 | - | TRBD1 | TRBV4-1 | CASSQTTQQGARYGYTF | TGCGCCAGCAGCCAGACAACACAACAGGGGGCGAGATATGGCTACACCTTC
TRBJ1-2 | - | - | TRBV19 | CASSKTQSYGYTF | TGTGCCAGTAGCAAGACACAGTCCTATGGCTACACCTTC
TRBJ1-1 | once | TRBD1 | TRBV15 | CATSRAGTGYEAFF | TGTGCCACCAGCAGAGCCGGGACAGGGTATGAAGCTTTCTTT
TRBJ2-7 | - | - | TRBV28 | CASSFIKRGEQYF | TGTGCCAGCAGCTTTATAAAAAGGGGCGAGCAGTACTTC
TRBJ2-1 | - | - | TRBV6-5 | CASSSQRVLTDNEQFF | TGTGCCAGCAGTTCCCAGAGGGTCCTCACGGACAATGAGCAGTTCTTC
TRBJ2-7 | - | TRBD2 | TRBV2 | CASSGRTSGSYEQYF | TGTGCCAGCAGTGGCCGGACTAGCGGCTCCTACGAGCAGTACTTC
TRBJ2-1 | - | - | TRBV6-5 | CASSYSINNEQFF | TGTGCCAGCAGTTACTCGATAAACAATGAGCAGTTCTTC
TRBJ1-4 | - | TRBD1 | TRBV30 | CAWSAGGGTNEKLFF | TGTGCCTGGAGTGCAGGGGGCGGCACTAATGAAAAACTGTTTTTT
TRBJ1-1 | - | TRBD1 | TRBV18 | CASSLDRADTEAFF | TGTGCCAGCTCACTCGACAGGGCCGACACTGAAGCTTTCTTT
TRBJ1-1 | - | TRBD1 | TRBV7-8 | CASSLDRLMNTEAFF | TGTGCCAGCAGCTTGGACAGGCTCATGAACACTGAAGCTTTCTTT
TRBJ2-1 | - | TRBD1 | TRBV27 | CASSYGTEKVPYNEQFF | TGTGCCAGCAGTTACGGGACAGAGAAGGTCCCCTACAATGAGCAGTTCTTC
TRBJ2-5 | - | - | TRBV2 | CASSGSDLQETQYF | TGTGCCAGCAGTGGCAGTGACCTACAAGAGACCCAGTACTTC
TRBJ2-7 | - | - | TRBV6-5 | CASSYGPYEQYF | TGTGCCAGCAGTTATGGTCCCTACGAGCAGTACTTC
TRBJ2-7 | few | TRBD1 | TRBV10-3 | CAVEVTGSDGYEQYF | TGTGCCGTAGAAGTGACAGGGAGTGATGGTTACGAGCAGTACTTC
TRBJ2-7 | - | TRBD2 | TRBV7-2 | CASSLVPSGSYEQYF | TGTGCCAGCAGCTTAGTTCCTAGCGGGAGCTACGAGCAGTACTTC
TRBJ1-2 | - | TRBD1 | TRBV6-1 | CASSFGTGGYGYTF | TGTGCCAGCAGTTTTGGGACAGGGGGCTATGGCTACACCTTC
TRBJ2-5 | once | - | TRBV7-9 | CASRRGGQETQYF | TGTGCCAGCAGGCGAGGGGGCCAAGAGACCCAGTACTTC
TRBJ2-7 | - | - | TRBV28 | CASSRVAGTYEQYF | TGTGCCAGCAGTCGAGTCGCCGGGACATACGAGCAGTACTTC
TRBJ2-3 | - | - | TRBV27 | CASSLTRAPDTQYF | TGTGCCAGCAGTTTAACCCGCGCGCCAGATACGCAGTATTTT
TRBJ2-2 | - | TRBD2 | TRBV29-1 | CSVRLAGEYGELFF | TGCAGCGTGAGACTAGCGGGAGAATACGGGGAGCTGTTTTTT
TRBJ1-1 | - | TRBD1 | TRBV27 | CASSKGARNTEAFF | TGTGCCAGCAGCAAGGGGGCGAGGAACACTGAAGCTTTCTTT
TRBJ2-5 | few | TRBD1 | TRBV18 | CASSQGAGETQYF | TGTGCCAGCTCACAGGGGGCCGGGGAGACCCAGTACTTC
TRBJ2-1 | - | TRBD2 | TRBV6-1 | CASRVRREWNHEQFF | TGTGCCAGCAGAGTAAGGCGGGAGTGGAACCATGAGCAGTTCTTC
TRBJ1-1 | - | - | TRBV7-9 | CASSLVVEGTEAFF | TGTGCCAGCAGCTTAGTGGTAGAGGGGACTGAAGCTTTCTTT
TRBJ1-1 | once | - | TRBV30 | CAWGTNLNTEAFF | TGTGCCTGGGGAACAAACCTGAACACTGAAGCTTTCTTT
TRBJ2-7 | - | - | TRBV7-8 | CASRVSGRDSLSYEQYF | TGTGCCAGCAGGGTTTCTGGCAGGGACTCGCTATCCTACGAGCAGTACTTC
TRBJ1-1 | - | TRBD1 | TRBV5-6 | CASSYGQGAIRAFF | TGTGCCAGCAGCTACGGACAGGGGGCAATCCGGGCTTTCTTT
TRBJ1-1 | once | TRBD1 | TRBV6-1 | CTTDRGKRNTEAFF | TGCACGACGGACAGGGGCAAAAGGAACACTGAAGCTTTCTTT
TRBJ2-4 | - | - | TRBV29-1 | CSVDGMMGTGGNIQYF | TGCAGCGTTGACGGGATGATGGGGACTGGAGGGAACATTCAGTACTTC
TRBJ2-2 | - | - | TRBV30 | CAWRKQDTGELFF | TGTGCCTGGAGAAAGCAAGACACCGGGGAGCTGTTTTTT